This is a list of T cell receptor beta chains from one sample in a study of cytomegalovirus exposure and HLA in healthy donors. The table came from immunoSEQ multiplex PCR; TCRdb's copy has only in-frame clones and leaves some out. The repertoire holds some 150,000 clones, roughly 10% seen once, with about 1.9% in the top ten. The sequenced sample was PBMCs. These receptors all come from a man aged 45 to 65 in good health and CMV-seronegative. Each CDR3 is given with its conserved first and last residue. Fields, in order: V gene, J gene, CDR3 protein.

TRBV6-5	TRBJ2-3	CASTPLAGYTDTQYF
TRBV7-8	TRBJ2-6	CASSLVSVWAVTLSGANVLTF
TRBV30	TRBJ2-3	CAWRTTADTQYF
TRBV12-5	TRBJ2-3	CASGPGTGGTDTQYF
TRBV5-1	TRBJ1-1	CASQRQGNTEAFF
TRBV2	TRBJ1-1	CASSREGTPNTEAFF
TRBV11-2	TRBJ1-4	CASSLATGFIEKLFF
TRBV2	TRBJ2-3	CASSQLQDTQYF
TRBV11-2	TRBJ1-1	CASSHIWTANTEAFF
TRBV11-2	TRBJ2-5	CASTQGAGETQYF
TRBV9	TRBJ2-7	CASSVGDLSYEQYF
TRBV10-1	TRBJ2-1	CASRKDREGLLFF
TRBV2	TRBJ2-2	CASRLNTGELFF
TRBV19	TRBJ2-1	CASSQNRGRLAGFGTDNEQFF
TRBV11-2	TRBJ2-3	CASSLIRGSRTDTQYF
TRBV5-6	TRBJ2-2	CASSFGQGSDTGELFF
TRBV27	TRBJ2-3	CASSFSGTDTQYF
TRBV10-1	TRBJ1-2	CASSDLGDRGKAYGYTF
TRBV7-2	TRBJ2-5	CATSGGTQETQYF
TRBV30	TRBJ1-1	CAWSVSGDTEAFF
TRBV2	TRBJ1-1	CATEQDRNTEAFF
TRBV5-4	TRBJ2-5	CASRLLGGTGPVETQYF
TRBV18	TRBJ1-1	CASSPSGEAFF
TRBV9	TRBJ1-5	CASSVEGGSNQPQHF
TRBV6-5	TRBJ1-1	CASSRVQGAFAEAFF
TRBV15	TRBJ2-7	CATSLGGLAGYYEQYF
TRBV7-3	TRBJ2-7	CASSLGLAGEQYF
TRBV6-1	TRBJ1-1	CASRQDRAYEAFF